The rows below give T cell receptor beta chains drawn from one sample of a study of T cell clonotyping in hematopoietic cell transplantation. Clones were sequenced by immunoSEQ multiplex PCR, and TCRdb holds only the in-frame ones, with some missing. The data contain about 29,000 clones, 92% of them seen just once; the ten biggest clones take up approximately 12%. The sequences come from PBMCs, collected 100 days after allogeneic stem cell transplant. Source of these receptors: a female patient aged 50-60 years who had an allogeneic stem cell transplant from a related donor, so the T cells may come from the graft donor. Some clones in this sample may be carry-over from other donors' samples. CDR3s leave out the opening cysteine and the closing phenylalanine or tryptophan. Size values are once, few and many counts, or a class for expanded clones, and some rows have none.

abundance	j_gene	v_gene	CDR3aa
.	TRBJ1-1	TRBV12-5	ASGLSWVEAF
.	TRBJ1-5	TRBV28	ASSTPGQGHQPQH
.	TRBJ2-3	TRBV14	ASSQNRFRVGADTQY
.	TRBJ1-4	TRBV19	ASSNLGGEKLF
.	TRBJ1-1	TRBV6-1	ASNPWRGEGTEAF
.	TRBJ1-1	TRBV15	ATSNVVPGTEAF
once	TRBJ1-1	TRBV19	ASSIWGAQGNTEAF
large	TRBJ2-7	TRBV5-1	ASTPGGTGSYEQY
.	TRBJ1-5	TRBV13	ASSPILGRGGQPQH
.	TRBJ2-1	TRBV5-1	ASSLGQSNEQF
.	TRBJ1-3	TRBV19	ASSGSQGRISGNTIY
.	TRBJ1-2	TRBV20-1	SALDEIRYT
.	TRBJ2-2	TRBV10-3	AISESRTGKAGELF
.	TRBJ1-1	TRBV6-1	ASRRLTGASEAF
.	TRBJ1-2	TRBV5-4	ASSLGGRVSGAFYGYT
.	TRBJ1-5	TRBV19	ASSPGQRSGQPQH
.	TRBJ2-3	TRBV25-1	ASRGRPSTDTQY
.	TRBJ2-7	TRBV13	ASSSRSMSSYEQY
.	TRBJ1-2	TRBV6-4	ASSPEFGNSAIYGYT
once	TRBJ2-1	TRBV27	ASSRGGSYNEQF
once	TRBJ1-5	TRBV15	ATSRDQVGNQPQH
.	TRBJ1-2	TRBV7-6	ASSLGQGAYYGYT
.	TRBJ2-7	TRBV29-1	SAGQIASDEQY